The 17 T cell receptor beta chains below all came from one sample that was sequenced in a study of blood T cell repertoires in COVID-19. Assay used: immunoSEQ multiplex PCR; TCRdb lists only in-frame clones, some missing. This table has 150,000 to 200,000 clones, approximately 90% appearing once. The sample taken for sequencing was peripheral blood. These receptors were taken from a woman in her twenties or thirties with acute or convalescent COVID-19.

In DNA, the CDR3 is TGTGCCAGCAGTGACTCGTTTCTAGCGGGAGGCTACGAGCAGTACTTC. This gives the protein CASSDSFLAGGYEQYF. The chain has TRBV6-4 and TRBJ2-7; 11 bases line up with TRBD2. CDR1 MRHNA and CDR2 SNTAGT come from the germline V gene. V shed 0 bases, J shed 3 bases, and the junction held 4 bases outside the gene matches. This CDR3 has 16 amino acids.

The chain uses TRBV7-9 and TRBJ2-1; a weak D match, TRBD2 (6 bases). The V end lost 5 bases, the J end lost 5 bases, and 16 bases lay between the germline ends. The CDR3 sequence is 15 residues long. Germline CDR1 reads SEHNR; CDR2 reads FQNEAQ (reference sequence). CDR3 in DNA: TGTGCCAGCAGCCTTAAAAGCGGGCCTGACAATGAGCAGTTCTTC. Translation: CASSLKSGPDNEQFF.

The V call is TRBV9, the J call TRBJ1-4; D remains unclear. Trimming shortened V by 0 bases and J by 8 bases, and 14 bases separated the two germline ends. CDR1 SGDLS and CDR2 YYNGEE come from the germline V gene. The CDR3 runs 15 residues. This CDR3 reads CASSVGEIGSEKLFF. In DNA form, the CDR3 reads TGTGCCAGCAGCGTAGGAGAAATCGGGAGCGAAAAACTGTTTTTT.

The chain links TRBV12-3 or TRBV12-4 to TRBJ1-6; tentatively, D is TRBD1 (5 bases). There are 13 residues in the CDR3. The V end was cut by 2 bases, the J end by 8 bases, with 7 bases between. CDR3: CASSLLQDSPLHF. The CDR3 nucleotides read TGTGCCAGCAGTTTACTACAGGATTCACCCCTCCACTTT.

The rearrangement joins TRBV7-9 to TRBJ1-3; D perhaps matches TRBD1 (6 bases). Germline V gene data show CDR1 as SEHNR and CDR2 as FQNEAQ (reference sequence). The CDR3 spans 15 residues. V was pared by 6 bases and J by 6 bases, with 18 bases between. The CDR3 nucleotides read TGTGCCAGCAGGATGCTTGATAACAGGGTAAACACCATATATTTT. Translated, it gives CASRMLDNRVNTIYF.

The chain has TRBV2 and TRBJ2-7; D unclear. The length of the CDR3 is 12 residues. Per the germline V gene, CDR1 is SNHLY and CDR2 is FYNNEI. Trimming cost V 3 bases and J 2 bases, with 5 bases left between them. CDR3 sequence: CASSEQAYEQYF. The CDR3 DNA reads as TGTGCCAGCAGTGAGCAGGCCTACGAGCAGTACTTC. Full variable domain (outside the CDR3, taken from reference TRBV2 and TRBJ2-7): EPEVTQTPSHQVTQMGQEVILRCVPISNHLYFYWYRQILGQKVEFLVSFYNNEISEKSEIFDDQFSVERPDGSNFTLKIRSTKLEDSAMYFCASSEQAYEQYFGPGTRLTVT.

This clone was counted a few times. The chain combines TRBV28 with TRBJ1-1; D is undetermined. The CDR3 loop spans 12 amino acids. The V end lost 3 bases, the J end lost 10 bases, and 12 bases lay between the germline ends. The V gene's germline CDR1 is MDHEN and CDR2 SYDVKM. This chain's CDR3 is CASSFYPNGAFF. In nucleotides, the CDR3 is TGTGCCAGCAGTTTTTATCCGAACGGAGCTTTCTTT.

The rearrangement joins TRBV28 to TRBJ2-7, with TRBD1 matching over 8 bases. The germline gives CDR1 MDHEN, CDR2 SYDVKM. V gave up 7 bases and J gave up 11 bases; unmatched junction bases: 7. The CDR3 contains 11 residues. The CDR3 DNA is TGTGCCAGCACACAGGGGGTAAATGAGTACTTC. This codes for CASTQGVNEYF.

In this sample, this clone turned up once. The chain is built from TRBV5-6 and TRBJ1-3; the D is unclear. V was cut by 0 bases and J by 8 bases, with 15 bases left in between. The V gene's germline CDR1 is SGHDT and CDR2 YYEEEE. CDR3 length: 15 residues. The CDR3 coding sequence is TGTGCCAGCAGCTTGGCCCCGAGAGTTGAAGACACCATATATTTT. Protein product: CASSLAPRVEDTIYF.

The table lists this clone with a few counts. This chain connects TRBV6-5 to TRBJ2-2; D is possibly TRBD2 (5 bases). CDR1 and CDR2 (germline): MNHEY, SVGAGI. CDR3 length equals 13 residues. Trimming cost V 6 bases and J 10 bases, with 15 bases left between them. CDR3 region: CASRGLSSEELFF. DNA of the CDR3: TGTGCCAGCAGAGGACTTAGCTCCGAGGAGCTGTTTTTT.

This clone was found once. The chain carries TRBV4-1 and TRBJ2-2, with 15 bases fitting TRBD2. Germline V lookup: CDR1 MGHRA, CDR2 YSYEKL. J was trimmed by 8 bases and V by 7 bases; bases with no gene match: 5. The CDR3 runs 15 residues. The CDR3 spells CASKGLAGGPGELFF. The DNA for the CDR3 is TGCGCCAGCAAAGGACTAGCGGGAGGGCCTGGGGAGCTGTTTTTT.

The chain links TRBV28 to TRBJ1-3; D is perhaps TRBD1 (5 bases). The germline V gene has CDR1 MDHEN and CDR2 SYDVKM. The CDR3 extends over 15 amino acids. Deletions cut 3 bases from V and 2 bases from J, with 11 bases between. The CDR3: CASSLGGVTGNTIYF. CDR3 DNA: TGTGCCAGCAGTTTGGGGGGTGTTACTGGAAACACCATATATTTT.

The chain joins TRBV10-3 to TRBJ2-3; 8 bases fit TRBD1. The length of the CDR3 is 14 residues. Trimming took 11 bases from V and 6 from J; bases not matched to a gene: 13. CDR1 and CDR2 (germline): ENHRY, SYGVKD. The CDR3: CASKGAGGADTQYF. The CDR3 nucleotides are TGTGCCTCCAAAGGGGCAGGGGGCGCGGATACGCAGTATTTT.

The CDR3 bases are TGTGCCAGCAGGGCGGGGTACGAGCAGTACTTC. Translating gives CASRAGYEQYF. The V gene is TRBV2, the J gene TRBJ2-7; tentative D call: TRBD2 (6 bases). CDR1 and CDR2 (germline): SNHLY, FYNNEI. This CDR3 contains 11 residues. Between the trimmed V and J ends, which lost 6 bases and 4 bases, there was a span of 7 bases.

This clone was recorded only once. The chain joins TRBV7-9 to TRBJ2-1, with TRBD2 identical over 10 bases. The J segment lost 4 bases and the V segment lost 5 bases, leaving 8 bases of the junction unmatched. Germline V gives CDR1 SEHNR, CDR2 FQNEAQ (reference sequence). CDR3 length equals 16 residues. This chain's CDR3 is CASSAPGTSAYNEQFF. The CDR3 DNA reads TGTGCCAGCAGCGCCCCCGGGACTAGCGCGTACAATGAGCAGTTCTTC.

This clone was seen a single time. V usage is TRBV5-1 and J usage is TRBJ2-1; 14 nucleotides align to TRBD2. After removal of 7 bases from V and 1 base from J, the junction contained 13 bases not matched to a gene. Germline V CDR1 and CDR2: SGHRS, YFSETQ. The CDR3 consists of 19 residues. The CDR3 here is CASFAPGTSGSKSYNEQFF. The CDR3 DNA follows: TGCGCCAGCTTTGCTCCGGGGACTAGCGGGAGTAAGTCCTACAATGAGCAGTTCTTC.

CDR3 in amino acids: CASLGQGAPPSTDTQYF. The CDR3 DNA is TGTGCCAGCTTGGGACAGGGGGCCCCGCCGAGCACAGATACGCAGTATTTT. The chain combines TRBV2 with TRBJ2-3; TRBD1 matches at 12 bases. This CDR3 is 17 amino acids long. Germline CDR1 reads SNHLY; CDR2 reads FYNNEI. Losses at the gene ends were 8 bases for V and 0 bases for J; bases not matched to a gene: 9.